Each of the 18 T cell receptor beta chains below was sequenced from the same sample in a study of blood T cell repertoires in COVID-19. TCRdb keeps only in-frame clones here, not all; method: immunoSEQ multiplex PCR. The data show around 200,000 clones, with around 84% seen just once and about 14% held by the top ten. The material sequenced was peripheral blood. The receptor set was obtained from a woman between 65 and 79 years old with COVID-19, enrolled during active disease.

This chain links TRBV2 with TRBJ2-1; 7 nucleotides agree with TRBD1. The CDR3 has 14 amino acids. V lost 4 bases to trimming and J lost 8 bases; unmatched junction nucleotides: 8. CDR1 is SNHLY, CDR2 FYNNEI, per germline. CDR3 nucleotides: TGTGCCAGCAGTGTAAGACAGGGAGCCTATGAGCAGTTCTTC. Translated, it gives CASSVRQGAYEQFF.

The CDR3 DNA sequence: TGTGCCAGCAGTGTGGTGGAGAACTCCTACAATGAGCAGTTCTTC. Amino acids: CASSVVENSYNEQFF. V gene TRBV2 combines with J gene TRBJ2-1; no reliable D call. V was pared by 4 bases and J by 0 bases, with 10 bases between. The CDR3 length is 15 residues. CDR1 and CDR2 (germline): SNHLY, FYNNEI.

The gene calls are TRBV15 and TRBJ2-2; 10 bases map to TRBD1. Germline V gene lookup returns CDR1 LNHNV and CDR2 YYDKDF (reference sequence). The CDR3 length is 13 residues. V was clipped by 6 bases and J by 6 bases; unmatched bases: 1. The CDR3 sequence is CATRGTGAGELFF. The CDR3 DNA reads as TGTGCCACCAGGGGGACAGGGGCCGGGGAGCTGTTTTTT.

The rearrangement uses TRBV2 and TRBJ2-6; TRBD2 matches 14 bases. The CDR3 spans 16 residues. The trim removed 10 bases at V and 0 bases at J, leaving 2 bases unmatched. The germline gives CDR1 SNHLY, CDR2 FYNNEI. The CDR3 region has the DNA TGTGCCACCGGGACTAGCGGGGGCTCTGGGGCCAACGTCCTGACTTTC. Protein: CATGTSGGSGANVLTF.

This clone has only one observation. The gene calls are TRBV3-1 (or the pseudogene TRBV3-2) and TRBJ1-4; a weak D match, TRBD1 (6 bases). Trimming cost V 0 bases and J 5 bases, with 13 bases left between them. The CDR3 loop spans 16 amino acids. Looked up from germline, CDR1 is LGHDT and CDR2 is YNNKEL (reference sequence). The DNA of the CDR3 is TGTGCCAGCAGCCAAGATCTTGGGAGGGGGAATGAAAAACTGTTTTTT. Protein: CASSQDLGRGNEKLFF.

J is TRBJ1-4 and V is TRBV16; D possibly corresponds to TRBD1 (5 bases). This CDR3 region has 15 residues. V was cut by 5 bases and J by 4 bases, with 14 bases left in between. Germline V gene sequence: CDR1 KGHSY, CDR2 FQNENV. The CDR3 spells CASSGAGRINEKLFF. DNA for the CDR3: TGTGCCAGCAGCGGTGCGGGACGGATTAATGAAAAACTGTTTTTT.

V is TRBV5-1 and J is TRBJ2-2; 8 nucleotides match TRBD1. With 4 bases clipped from V and 4 bases from J, the junction kept 6 bases outside the gene matches. Germline V CDR1 and CDR2: SGHRS, YFSETQ. The CDR3 covers 15 residues. The CDR3: CASSPDRGGTGELFF. DNA of the CDR3: TGCGCCAGCAGCCCCGACAGGGGTGGCACCGGGGAGCTGTTTTTT.

This clone was counted a few times. The chain employs TRBV6-1 and TRBJ1-6; D is perhaps TRBD1 (5 bases). Germline CDR1 MNHNS, CDR2 SASEGT. This CDR3 comprises 16 residues. Trimming cost V 4 bases and J 7 bases, with 17 bases left between them. The CDR3 protein is CASSAGGMGGNSPLHF. The CDR3, as DNA: TGTGCCAGCAGTGCCGGGGGGATGGGAGGGAATTCACCCCTCCACTTT.

The rearrangement uses TRBV27 and TRBJ1-6; TRBD1 is a possible D gene (5 bases). Trimming left V 1 base short and J 7 bases short, with 11 bases between. Germline CDR1 and CDR2: MNHEY and SMNVEV (reference sequence). The CDR3 covers 15 residues. CDR3 DNA: TGTGCCAGCAGTTTATTCTCAGGGTTCAATTCACCCCTCCACTTT. Translated, it gives CASSLFSGFNSPLHF.

The chain combines TRBV12-3 or TRBV12-4 with TRBJ1-2; D call uncertain. V was shortened by 3 bases and J by 8 bases, with 13 bases between the two germline ends. The CDR3 runs 13 residues. The CDR3 here is CASSFFIYEGYTF. For the CDR3, the DNA is TGTGCCAGCAGTTTCTTTATTTATGAGGGCTACACCTTC.

The table lists this clone with a count of one. This chain uses TRBV18 with TRBJ2-3, with 8 positions matching TRBD1. Germline loops: CDR1 KGHSH, CDR2 LQKENI. V gave up 3 bases and J gave up 8 bases; unmatched junction bases: 10. The CDR3 sequence is 15 residues long. The CDR3 sequence: CASSPGQGEFGTQYF. CDR3 nucleotide sequence: TGTGCCAGCTCACCCGGACAGGGAGAGTTCGGTACGCAGTATTTT.

The chain is built from TRBV19 and TRBJ2-1; TRBD2 is a possible D gene (5 bases). Trimming removed 1 base at V and 8 bases at J, with 12 bases between. The length of the CDR3 is 14 residues. The germline gives CDR1 LNHDA, CDR2 SQIVND (reference sequence). The CDR3 loop is CASSIGGLGDEQFF. The DNA of the CDR3 is TGTGCCAGTAGTATAGGAGGGCTGGGCGATGAGCAGTTCTTC.

The chain combines TRBV19 with TRBJ2-1, with 12 bases fitting TRBD2. V gave up 6 bases and J gave up 7 bases; unmatched junction bases: 7. Germline CDR1 LNHDA, CDR2 SQIVND (reference sequence). This CDR3 comprises 15 residues. The CDR3 reads CASSPSGRAWNEQFF. DNA for the CDR3: TGTGCCAGTAGCCCTAGCGGGAGGGCCTGGAATGAGCAGTTCTTC.

The genes are TRBV6-5 and TRBJ2-1; 12 bases line up with TRBD1. The CDR3 runs to 15 residues. Germline lookup yields CDR1 MNHEY and CDR2 SVGAGI. Losses at the gene ends were 8 bases for V and 6 bases for J; bases not matched to a gene: 8. CDR3 loop: CASGGSGQGANEQFF. For the CDR3, the DNA is TGTGCCAGCGGAGGGTCGGGACAGGGGGCCAATGAGCAGTTCTTC.

Regarding this clone: The same CDR3 arises from other DNA sequences in this sample as well. The chain carries TRBV5-1 and TRBJ1-2; TRBD1 agrees at 7 bases. Per germline, CDR1 SGHRS and CDR2 YFSETQ. This CDR3 region has 14 residues. Trimming at V came to 1 base and at J to 4 bases, leaving 4 bases not matched to a gene. CDR3 nucleotides: TGCGCCAGCAGCTTGACAGGGGACGGCTATGGCTACACCTTC. Protein product: CASSLTGDGYGYTF. The full variable domain, completed using reference TRBV5-1 and TRBJ1-2, is KAGVTQTPRYLIKTRGQQVTLSCSPISGHRSVSWYQQTPGQGLQFLFEYFSETQRNKGNFPGRFSGRQFSNSRSEMNVSTLELGDSALYLCASSLTGDGYGYTFGSGTRLTVV.

The chain employs TRBV5-1 and TRBJ2-1, with TRBD2 identical over 9 bases. CDR3 size: 15 residues. Losses at the gene ends were 4 bases for V and 6 bases for J; bases not matched to a gene: 8. Germline loops: CDR1 SGHRS, CDR2 YFSETQ. The chain's CDR3 is CASSLSGGPGNEQFF. The CDR3 nucleotides are TGCGCCAGCAGCCTTAGCGGGGGCCCCGGCAATGAGCAGTTCTTC.

This rearrangement joins TRBV24-1 to TRBJ1-1; 12 nucleotides agree with TRBD1. Trimming took 7 bases from V and 6 from J; bases not matched to a gene: 2. Looked up from germline, CDR1 is KGHDR and CDR2 is SFDVKD. This CDR3 spans 13 amino acids. The CDR3 DNA reads TGTGCCACCAGGGGACAGGGGGCCTCTGAAGCTTTCTTT. It codes for CATRGQGASEAFF.

The rearrangement uses TRBV4-1 and TRBJ1-2, with 7 bases lining up with TRBD1. Germline CDR1 is MGHRA and CDR2 is YSYEKL. The V and J ends lost 5 bases and 3 bases, in that order; junction bases with no gene match: 9. CDR3 size: 15 residues. CDR3 coding DNA: TGCGCCAGCAGCGAAGGGGGGCAGGGGGACTATGGCTACACCTTC. Its protein product is CASSEGGQGDYGYTF.